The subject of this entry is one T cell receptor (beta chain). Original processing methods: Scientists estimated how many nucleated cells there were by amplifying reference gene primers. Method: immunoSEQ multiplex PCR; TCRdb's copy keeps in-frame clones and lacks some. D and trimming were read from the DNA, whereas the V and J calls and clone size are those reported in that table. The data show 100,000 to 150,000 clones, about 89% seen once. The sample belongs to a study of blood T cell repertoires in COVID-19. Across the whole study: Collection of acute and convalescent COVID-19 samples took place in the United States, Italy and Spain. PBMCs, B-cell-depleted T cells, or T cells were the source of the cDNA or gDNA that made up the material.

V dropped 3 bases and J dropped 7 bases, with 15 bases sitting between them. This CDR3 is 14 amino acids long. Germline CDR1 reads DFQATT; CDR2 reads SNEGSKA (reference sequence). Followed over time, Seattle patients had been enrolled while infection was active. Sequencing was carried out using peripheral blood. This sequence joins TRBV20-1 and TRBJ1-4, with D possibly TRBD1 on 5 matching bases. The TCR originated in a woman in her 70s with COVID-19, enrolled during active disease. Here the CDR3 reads CSASSEPGGEKLFF. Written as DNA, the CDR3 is TGCAGTGCTAGTAGTGAACCCGGGGGTGAAAAACTGTTTTTT.